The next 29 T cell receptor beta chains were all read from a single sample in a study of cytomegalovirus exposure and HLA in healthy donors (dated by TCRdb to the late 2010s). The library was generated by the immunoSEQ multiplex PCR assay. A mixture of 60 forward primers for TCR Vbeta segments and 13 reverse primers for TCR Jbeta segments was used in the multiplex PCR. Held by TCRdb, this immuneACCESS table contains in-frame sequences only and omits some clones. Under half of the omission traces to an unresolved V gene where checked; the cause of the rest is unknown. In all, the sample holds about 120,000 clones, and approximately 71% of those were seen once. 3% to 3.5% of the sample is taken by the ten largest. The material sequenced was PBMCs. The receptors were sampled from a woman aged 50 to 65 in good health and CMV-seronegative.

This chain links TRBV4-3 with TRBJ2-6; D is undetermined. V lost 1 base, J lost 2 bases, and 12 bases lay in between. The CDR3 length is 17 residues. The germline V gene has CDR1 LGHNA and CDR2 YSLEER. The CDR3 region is CASSQGVWATGANVLTF. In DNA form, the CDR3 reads TGCGCCAGCAGCCAAGGGGTTTGGGCGACTGGGGCCAACGTCCTGACTTTC.

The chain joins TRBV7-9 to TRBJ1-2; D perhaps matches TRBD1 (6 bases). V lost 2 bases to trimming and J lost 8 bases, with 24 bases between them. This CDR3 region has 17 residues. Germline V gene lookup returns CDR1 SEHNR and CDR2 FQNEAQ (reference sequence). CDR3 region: CASSLSLKIDRLRGYTF. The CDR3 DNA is TGTGCCAGCAGCTTATCCCTAAAAATAGACAGGCTGCGGGGCTACACCTTC.

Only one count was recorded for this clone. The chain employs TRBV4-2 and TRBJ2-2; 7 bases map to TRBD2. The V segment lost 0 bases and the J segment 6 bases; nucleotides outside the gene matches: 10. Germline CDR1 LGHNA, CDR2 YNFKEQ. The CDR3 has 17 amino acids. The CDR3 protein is CASSQDGGGRVPGELFF. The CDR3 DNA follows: TGTGCCAGCAGCCAAGATGGCGGCGGGAGAGTCCCCGGGGAGCTGTTTTTT.

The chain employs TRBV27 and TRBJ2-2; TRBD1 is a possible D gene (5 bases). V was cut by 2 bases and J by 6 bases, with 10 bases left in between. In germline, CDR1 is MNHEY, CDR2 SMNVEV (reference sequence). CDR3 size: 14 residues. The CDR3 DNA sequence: TGTGCCAGCAGTTTAAGCAGGGTTCCCGGGGAGCTGTTTTTT. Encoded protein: CASSLSRVPGELFF.

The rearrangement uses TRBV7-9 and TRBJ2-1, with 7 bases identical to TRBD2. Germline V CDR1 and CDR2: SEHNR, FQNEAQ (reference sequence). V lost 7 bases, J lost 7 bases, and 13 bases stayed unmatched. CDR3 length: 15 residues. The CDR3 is CASNDPGGLRNEQFF. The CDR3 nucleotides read TGTGCCAGCAACGATCCTGGGGGACTAAGAAATGAGCAGTTCTTC.

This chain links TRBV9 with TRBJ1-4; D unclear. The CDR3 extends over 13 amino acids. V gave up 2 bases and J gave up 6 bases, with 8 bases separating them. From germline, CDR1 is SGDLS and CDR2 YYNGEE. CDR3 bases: TGTGCCAGCAGCGTCCAAAATGATGAAAAACTGTTTTTT. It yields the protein CASSVQNDEKLFF.

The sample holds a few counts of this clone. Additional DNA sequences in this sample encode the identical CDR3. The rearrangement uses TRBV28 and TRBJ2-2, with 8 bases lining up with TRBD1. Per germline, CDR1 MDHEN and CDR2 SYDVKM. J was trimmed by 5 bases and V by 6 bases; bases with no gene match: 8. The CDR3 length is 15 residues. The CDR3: CASSPQGARTGELFF. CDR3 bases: TGTGCCAGCAGCCCTCAGGGGGCAAGGACCGGGGAGCTGTTTTTT.

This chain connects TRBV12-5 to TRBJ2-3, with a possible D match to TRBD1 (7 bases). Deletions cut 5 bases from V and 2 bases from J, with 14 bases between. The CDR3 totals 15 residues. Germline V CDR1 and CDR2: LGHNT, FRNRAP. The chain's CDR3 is CASGGSRGDTDTQYF. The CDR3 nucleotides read TGTGCTAGTGGTGGCTCCAGGGGGGACACAGATACGCAGTATTTT.

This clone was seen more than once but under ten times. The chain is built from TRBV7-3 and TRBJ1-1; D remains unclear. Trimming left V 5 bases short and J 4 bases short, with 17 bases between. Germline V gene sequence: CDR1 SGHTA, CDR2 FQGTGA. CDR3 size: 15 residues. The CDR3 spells CASSPSDFPSTEAFF. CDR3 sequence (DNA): TGTGCCAGCAGCCCCTCGGACTTCCCGAGCACTGAAGCTTTCTTT.

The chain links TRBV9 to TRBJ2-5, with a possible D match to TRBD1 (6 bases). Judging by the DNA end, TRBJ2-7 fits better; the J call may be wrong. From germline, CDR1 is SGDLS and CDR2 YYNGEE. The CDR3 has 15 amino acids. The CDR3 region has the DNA TGTGCCAGCAGCTTGACAGGATCGAGCTCCTACGAGCAGTACTTC. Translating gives CASSLTGSSSYEQYF.

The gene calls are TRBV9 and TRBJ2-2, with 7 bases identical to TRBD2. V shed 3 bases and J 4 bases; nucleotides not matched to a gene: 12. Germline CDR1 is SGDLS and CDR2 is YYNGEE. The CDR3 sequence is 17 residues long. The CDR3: CASSAPFAGEATGELFF. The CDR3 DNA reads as TGTGCCAGCAGCGCACCCTTCGCGGGAGAGGCCACCGGGGAGCTGTTTTTT.

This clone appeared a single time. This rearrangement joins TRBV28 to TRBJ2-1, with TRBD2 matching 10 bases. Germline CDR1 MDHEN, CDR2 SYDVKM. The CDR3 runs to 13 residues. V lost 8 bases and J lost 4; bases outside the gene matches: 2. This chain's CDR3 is CASGTSDYNEQFF. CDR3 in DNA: TGTGCCAGCGGGACTAGCGATTACAATGAGCAGTTCTTC.

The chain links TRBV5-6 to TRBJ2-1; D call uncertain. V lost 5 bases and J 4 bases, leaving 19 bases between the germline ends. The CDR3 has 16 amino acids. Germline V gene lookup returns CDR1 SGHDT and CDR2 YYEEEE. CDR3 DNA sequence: TGTGCCAGCAGACCCCTCGTCCAGGATTCTTACAATGAGCAGTTCTTC. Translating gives CASRPLVQDSYNEQFF.

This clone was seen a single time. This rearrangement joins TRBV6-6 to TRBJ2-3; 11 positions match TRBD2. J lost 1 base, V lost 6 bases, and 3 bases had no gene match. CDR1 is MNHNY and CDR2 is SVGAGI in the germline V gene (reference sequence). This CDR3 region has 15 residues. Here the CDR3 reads CASSLGLAGTDTQYF. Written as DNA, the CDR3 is TGTGCCAGCAGCTTGGGACTAGCGGGCACAGATACGCAGTATTTT.

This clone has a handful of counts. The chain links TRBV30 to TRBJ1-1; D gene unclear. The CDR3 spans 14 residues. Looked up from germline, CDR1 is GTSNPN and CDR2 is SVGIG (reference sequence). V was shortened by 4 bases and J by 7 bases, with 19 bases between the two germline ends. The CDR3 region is CAWTLDNGVREAFF. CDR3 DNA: TGTGCCTGGACCCTAGATAACGGGGTCCGTGAAGCTTTCTTT.

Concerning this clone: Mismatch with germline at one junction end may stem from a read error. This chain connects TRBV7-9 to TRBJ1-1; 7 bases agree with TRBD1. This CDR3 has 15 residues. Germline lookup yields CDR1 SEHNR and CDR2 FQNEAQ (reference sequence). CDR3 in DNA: TGTTCCAGCAGCTTGGCCGGGACAGAGAACACTGAAGCTTTCTTT. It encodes CSSSLAGTENTEAFF.

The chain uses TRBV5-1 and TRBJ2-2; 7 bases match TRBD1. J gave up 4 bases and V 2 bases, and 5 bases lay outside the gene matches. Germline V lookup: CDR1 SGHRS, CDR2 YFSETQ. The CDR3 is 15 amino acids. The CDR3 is CASSLQGSGTGELFF. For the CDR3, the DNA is TGCGCCAGCAGCTTACAGGGGAGTGGCACCGGGGAGCTGTTTTTT.

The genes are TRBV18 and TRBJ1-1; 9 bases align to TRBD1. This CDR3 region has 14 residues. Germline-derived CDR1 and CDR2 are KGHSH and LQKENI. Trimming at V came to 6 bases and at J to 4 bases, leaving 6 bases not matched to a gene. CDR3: CASSLGTGSTEAFF. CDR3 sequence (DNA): TGTGCCAGCTCCCTCGGGACAGGGTCCACTGAAGCTTTCTTT.

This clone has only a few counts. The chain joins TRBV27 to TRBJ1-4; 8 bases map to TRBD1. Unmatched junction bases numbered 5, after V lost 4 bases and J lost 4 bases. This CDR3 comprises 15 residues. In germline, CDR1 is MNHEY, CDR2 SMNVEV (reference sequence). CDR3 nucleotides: TGTGCCAGCAGTTCGGACAGGGCAAATAATGAAAAACTGTTTTTT. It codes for CASSSDRANNEKLFF.

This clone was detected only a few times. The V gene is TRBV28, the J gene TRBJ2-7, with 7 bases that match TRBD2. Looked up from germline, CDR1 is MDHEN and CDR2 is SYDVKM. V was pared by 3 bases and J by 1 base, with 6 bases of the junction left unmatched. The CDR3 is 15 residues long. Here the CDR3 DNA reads TGTGCCAGCAGTTTCGAGCGGGGTACGTCCTACGAGCAGTACTTC. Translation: CASSFERGTSYEQYF.

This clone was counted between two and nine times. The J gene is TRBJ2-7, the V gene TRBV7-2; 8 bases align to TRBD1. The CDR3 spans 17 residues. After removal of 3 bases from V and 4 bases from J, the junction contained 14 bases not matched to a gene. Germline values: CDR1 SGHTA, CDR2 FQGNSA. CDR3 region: CASSLGQGAGKDYEQYF. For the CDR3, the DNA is TGTGCCAGCAGCTTGGGCCAGGGGGCCGGAAAAGATTACGAGCAGTACTTC.

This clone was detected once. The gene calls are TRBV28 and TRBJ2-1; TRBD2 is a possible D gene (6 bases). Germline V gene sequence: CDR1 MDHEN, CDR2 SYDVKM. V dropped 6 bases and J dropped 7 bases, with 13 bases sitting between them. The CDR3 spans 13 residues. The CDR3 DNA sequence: TGTGCCAGCAGACCGGGACTCACAAATGAGCAGTTCTTC. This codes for CASRPGLTNEQFF.

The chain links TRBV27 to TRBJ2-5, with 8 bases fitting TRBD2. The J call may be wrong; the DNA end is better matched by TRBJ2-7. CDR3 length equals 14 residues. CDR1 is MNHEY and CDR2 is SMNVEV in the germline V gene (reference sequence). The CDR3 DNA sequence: TGTGCCAGCAGTAGAACTAGCGGAACCTACGAGCAGTACTTC. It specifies CASSRTSGTYEQYF.

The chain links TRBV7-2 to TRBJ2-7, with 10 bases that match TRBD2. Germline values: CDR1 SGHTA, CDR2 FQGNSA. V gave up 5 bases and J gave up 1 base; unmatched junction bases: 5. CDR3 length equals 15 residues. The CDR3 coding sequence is TGTGCCAGCAGCCGACGGACTAGCGGATCCTACGAGCAGTACTTC. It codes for CASSRRTSGSYEQYF.

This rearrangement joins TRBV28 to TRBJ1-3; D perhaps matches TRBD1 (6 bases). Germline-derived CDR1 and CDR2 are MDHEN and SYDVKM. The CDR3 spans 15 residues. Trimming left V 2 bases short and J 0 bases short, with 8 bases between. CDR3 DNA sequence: TGTGCCAGCAGTTTAACAGGGCACTCTGGAAACACCATATATTTT. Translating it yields CASSLTGHSGNTIYF.

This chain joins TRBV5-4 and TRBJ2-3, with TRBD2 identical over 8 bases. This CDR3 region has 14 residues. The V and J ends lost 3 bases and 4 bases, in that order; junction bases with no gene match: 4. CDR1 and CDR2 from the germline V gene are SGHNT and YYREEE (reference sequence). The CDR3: CASSSGGASDTQYF. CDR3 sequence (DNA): TGTGCCAGCAGCTCGGGGGGGGCGTCAGATACGCAGTATTTT.

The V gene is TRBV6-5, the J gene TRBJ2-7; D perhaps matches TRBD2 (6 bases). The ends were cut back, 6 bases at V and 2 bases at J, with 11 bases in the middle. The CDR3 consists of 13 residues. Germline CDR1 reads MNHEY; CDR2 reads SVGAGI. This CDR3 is CASREGSAYEQYF. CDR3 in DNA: TGTGCCAGCAGGGAGGGGTCCGCCTACGAGCAGTACTTC.

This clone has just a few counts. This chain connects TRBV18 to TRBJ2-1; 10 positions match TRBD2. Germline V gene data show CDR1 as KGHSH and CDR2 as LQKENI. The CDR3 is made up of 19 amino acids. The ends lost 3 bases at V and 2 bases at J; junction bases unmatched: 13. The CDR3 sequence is CASSPLAGEPSIAYNEQFF. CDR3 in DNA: TGTGCCAGCTCACCTCTAGCGGGAGAGCCCAGCATTGCCTACAATGAGCAGTTCTTC.

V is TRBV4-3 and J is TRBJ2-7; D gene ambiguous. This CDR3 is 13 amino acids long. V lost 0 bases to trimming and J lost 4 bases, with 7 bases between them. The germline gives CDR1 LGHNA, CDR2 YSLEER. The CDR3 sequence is CASSQEASYEQYF. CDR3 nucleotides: TGCGCCAGCAGCCAAGAGGCAAGTTACGAGCAGTACTTC.